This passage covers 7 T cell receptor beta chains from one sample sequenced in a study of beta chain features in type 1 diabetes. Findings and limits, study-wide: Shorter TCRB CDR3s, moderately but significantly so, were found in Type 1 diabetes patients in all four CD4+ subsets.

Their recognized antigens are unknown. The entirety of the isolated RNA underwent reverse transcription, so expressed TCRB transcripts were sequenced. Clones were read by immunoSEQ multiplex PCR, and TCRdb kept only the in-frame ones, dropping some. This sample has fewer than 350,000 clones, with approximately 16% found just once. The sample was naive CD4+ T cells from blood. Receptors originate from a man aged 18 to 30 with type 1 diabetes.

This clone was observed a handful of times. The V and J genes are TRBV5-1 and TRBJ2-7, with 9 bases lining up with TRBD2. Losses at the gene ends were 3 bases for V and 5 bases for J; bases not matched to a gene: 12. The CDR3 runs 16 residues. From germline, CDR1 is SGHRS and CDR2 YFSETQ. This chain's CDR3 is CASSSILAGLGNEQYF. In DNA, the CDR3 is TGCGCCAGCAGCTCCATCCTAGCGGGACTGGGGAACGAGCAGTACTTC.

Written as DNA, the CDR3 is TGTGCCAGCGGTAGCGGGAGGAATGAGCAGTTCTTC. Its protein product is CASGSGRNEQFF. V usage is TRBV11-3 and J usage is TRBJ2-1, with 10 bases fitting TRBD2. J gave up 7 bases and V 8 bases, and 2 bases lay outside the gene matches. The CDR3 loop spans 12 amino acids. CDR1 and CDR2 from the germline V gene are SGHNT and YENEEA.

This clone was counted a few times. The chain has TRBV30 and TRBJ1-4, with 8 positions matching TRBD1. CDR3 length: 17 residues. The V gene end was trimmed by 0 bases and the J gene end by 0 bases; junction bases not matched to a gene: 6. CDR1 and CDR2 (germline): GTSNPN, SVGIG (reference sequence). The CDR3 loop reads CAWSVGQDIPTNEKLFF. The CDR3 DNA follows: TGTGCCTGGAGTGTGGGACAGGACATTCCAACTAATGAAAAACTGTTTTTT.

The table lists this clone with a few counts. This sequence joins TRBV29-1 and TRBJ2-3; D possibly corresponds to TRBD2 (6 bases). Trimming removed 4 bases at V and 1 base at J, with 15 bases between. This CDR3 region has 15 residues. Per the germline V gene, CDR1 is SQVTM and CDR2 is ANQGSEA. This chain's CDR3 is CSVVLAEPGTDTQYF. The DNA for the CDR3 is TGCAGCGTTGTTTTAGCGGAGCCCGGCACAGATACGCAGTATTTT.

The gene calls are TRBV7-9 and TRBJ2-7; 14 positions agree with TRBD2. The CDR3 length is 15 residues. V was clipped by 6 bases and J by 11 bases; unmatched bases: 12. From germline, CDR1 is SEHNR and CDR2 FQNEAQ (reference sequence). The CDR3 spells CASSPPGTSGRREYF. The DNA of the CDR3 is TGTGCCAGCAGTCCACCCGGGACTAGCGGGAGAAGGGAGTACTTC.

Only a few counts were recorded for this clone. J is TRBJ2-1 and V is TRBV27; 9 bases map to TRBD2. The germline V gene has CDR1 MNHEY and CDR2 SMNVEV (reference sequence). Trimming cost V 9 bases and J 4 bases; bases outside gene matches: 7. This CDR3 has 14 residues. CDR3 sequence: CARSLAGIYNEQFF. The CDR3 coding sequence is TGTGCCAGAAGTCTAGCGGGGATTTACAATGAGCAGTTCTTC.

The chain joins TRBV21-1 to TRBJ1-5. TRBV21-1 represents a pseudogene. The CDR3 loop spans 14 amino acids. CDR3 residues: CASSKGSGYQPQHF. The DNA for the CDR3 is TGTGCCAGCAGCAAAGGGAGCGGATATCAGCCCCAGCATTTT.